This T cell receptor beta chain emerged from a study of radiotherapy plus CTLA-4 blockade in lung cancer. The study's findings and limits: TCR clones from tumors expanded in blood after radiotherapy plus ipilimumab.

The CDR3 runs to 17 residues. CDR1 is MNHEY, CDR2 SMNVEV, per germline (reference sequence). Trimming took 7 bases from V and 3 from J, leaving 21 bases between them. As concerns this clone: What it binds is unknown.

Sequencing was performed with immunoSEQ multiplex PCR; in TCRdb, only in-frame clones are kept and a portion is missing. The sample lists roughly 90,000 clones, 78% occurring once. Participants had chemo-refractory metastatic non-small-cell lung cancer and were treated with focal radiation plus ipilimumab CTLA-4 blockade. The TCR originated in a human donor with non-small cell lung cancer who had a partial response to radiotherapy plus ipilimumab. Some clones in this sample may be carry-over from other donors' samples. V is TRBV27 and J is TRBJ1-4, with TRBD1 as a possible D gene (5 bases). The sequencing used peripheral blood, collected from a patient treated with radiotherapy plus ipilimumab. CDR3 sequence: CASKRTLAGGSNEKLFF. CDR3 sequence (DNA): TGTGCCAGCAAAAGGACGCTGGCGGGGGGTTCTAATGAAAAACTGTTTTTT.